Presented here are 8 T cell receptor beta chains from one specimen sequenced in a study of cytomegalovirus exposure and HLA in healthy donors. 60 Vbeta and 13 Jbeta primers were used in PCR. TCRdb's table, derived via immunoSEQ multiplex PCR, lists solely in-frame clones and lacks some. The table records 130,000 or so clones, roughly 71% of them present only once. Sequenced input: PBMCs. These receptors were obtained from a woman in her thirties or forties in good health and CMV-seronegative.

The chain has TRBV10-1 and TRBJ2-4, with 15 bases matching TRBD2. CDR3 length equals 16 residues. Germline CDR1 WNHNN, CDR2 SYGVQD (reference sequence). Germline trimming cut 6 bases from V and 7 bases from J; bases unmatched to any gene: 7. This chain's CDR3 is CASSPGTSGGMNIQYF. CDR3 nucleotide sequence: TGCGCCAGCAGCCCCGGGACTAGCGGGGGGATGAACATTCAGTACTTC.

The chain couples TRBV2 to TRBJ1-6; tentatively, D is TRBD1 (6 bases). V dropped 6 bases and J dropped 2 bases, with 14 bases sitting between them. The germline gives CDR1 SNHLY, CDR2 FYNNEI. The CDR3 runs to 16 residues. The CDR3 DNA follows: TGTGCCAGCAGGGGAACAGGGTCTCCCTATAATTCACCCCTCCACTTT. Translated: CASRGTGSPYNSPLHF.

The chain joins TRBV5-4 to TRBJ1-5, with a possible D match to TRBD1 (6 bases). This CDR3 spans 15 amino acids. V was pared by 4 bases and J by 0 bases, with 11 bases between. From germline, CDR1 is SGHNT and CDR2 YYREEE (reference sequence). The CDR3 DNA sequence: TGTGCCAGCAGCAAGGGGGGGGATAGCAATCAGCCCCAGCATTTT. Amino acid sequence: CASSKGGDSNQPQHF.

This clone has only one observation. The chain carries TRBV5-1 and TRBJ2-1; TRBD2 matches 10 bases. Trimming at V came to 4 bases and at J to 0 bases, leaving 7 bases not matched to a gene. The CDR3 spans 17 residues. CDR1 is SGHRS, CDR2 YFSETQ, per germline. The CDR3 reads CASSEAGGPSSYNEQFF. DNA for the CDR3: TGCGCCAGCAGCGAAGCGGGGGGGCCCAGCTCCTACAATGAGCAGTTCTTC.

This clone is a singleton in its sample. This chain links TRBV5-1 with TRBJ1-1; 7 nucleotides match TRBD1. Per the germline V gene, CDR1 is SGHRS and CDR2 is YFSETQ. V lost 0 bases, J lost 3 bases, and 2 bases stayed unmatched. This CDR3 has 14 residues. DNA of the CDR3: TGCGCCAGCAGCTTGGGGGACAGCTACACTGAAGCTTTCTTT. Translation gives CASSLGDSYTEAFF.

The CDR3 loop reads CASSHSSGGGLGNQPQHF. DNA of the CDR3: TGCGCCAGCAGCCATTCATCCGGGGGGGGTTTAGGCAATCAGCCCCAGCATTTT. The chain is built from TRBV4-1 and TRBJ1-5; D perhaps matches TRBD1 (5 bases). Germline CDR1 is MGHRA and CDR2 is YSYEKL. This CDR3 has 18 residues. With 3 bases removed from V and 2 bases from J, the gap between germline ends came to 20 bases.

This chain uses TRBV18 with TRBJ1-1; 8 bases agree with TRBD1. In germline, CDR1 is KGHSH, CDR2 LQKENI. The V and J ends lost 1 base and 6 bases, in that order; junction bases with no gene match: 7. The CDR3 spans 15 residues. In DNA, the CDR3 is TGTGCCAGCTCACCACAGGGACAGGCAATGGCTGAAGCTTTCTTT. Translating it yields CASSPQGQAMAEAFF.

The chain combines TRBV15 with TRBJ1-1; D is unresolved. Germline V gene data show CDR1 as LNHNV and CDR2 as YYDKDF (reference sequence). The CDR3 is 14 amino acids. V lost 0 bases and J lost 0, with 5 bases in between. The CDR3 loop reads CATSRDRLNTEAFF. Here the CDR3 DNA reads TGTGCCACCAGCAGAGACAGATTGAACACTGAAGCTTTCTTT.